This TCR beta chain was profiled in a study of cytomegalovirus exposure and HLA in healthy donors. Points from the study as a whole: CMV serostatus was the only immune exposure information that was available.

The V gene's germline CDR1 is MNHEY and CDR2 SVGAGI. The CDR3 loop spans 14 amino acids. The ends lost 2 bases at V and 7 bases at J; junction bases unmatched: 4. Note on this clone: Its antigen is currently unknown.

PCR amplification relied on 60 Vbeta primers (plus 13 Jbeta primers). Data came from immunoSEQ multiplex PCR; TCRdb stores just in-frame clones and leaves some out. The repertoire includes about 250,000 clones, 80% to 95% of them detected once, and about 1.8% sits in the top ten. The chain recombines TRBV6-5 with TRBJ2-1; 8 positions agree with TRBD2. This sequence originates from a girl aged 2 to 10 in good health and CMV-seronegative. The specimen was PBMCs. In nucleotides, the CDR3 is TGTGCCAGCAGTTACGTGCGGGGGGCTAATGAGCAGTTCTTC. Translated: CASSYVRGANEQFF.